This T cell receptor beta chain was recovered during a study of T cell responses to AZD1222 COVID-19 vaccine. Study observations and caveats: Donors in the cohort were predominantly white British and more often female, and clonal diversity was possibly underestimated. Unmutated regions of variants are reportedly targeted by nearly half of spike-specific TCRs.

The CDR3 totals 12 residues. With 6 bases removed from V and 5 bases from J, the gap between germline ends came to 7 bases. Per germline, CDR1 WSHSY and CDR2 SAAADI. As to this clone: Its antigen is not known.

Measured with immunoSEQ multiplex PCR; TCRdb has only the in-frame clones, and not every one. The repertoire includes approximately 150,000 clones, 92% of them detected once, and around 1% sits in the top ten. This sequence joins TRBV10-2 and TRBJ2-2; possible D gene TRBD2, 5 bases. The receptor comes from an adult who received the AZD1222 COVID-19 vaccine. The input for sequencing was peripheral blood, taken 28 days after the second AZD1222 dose. The CDR3 here is CASRTGTGELFF. The DNA of the CDR3 is TGCGCCAGCAGGACGGGGACCGGGGAGCTGTTTTTT.